These 30 T cell receptor beta chains were sequenced from one sample in a study of blood T cell repertoires in COVID-19 (dated by TCRdb to between 2020 and 2021). The library was built by means of the immunoSEQ multiplex PCR assay. The immuneACCESS repertoire file appears here via TCRdb, limited to in-frame rearrangements. These files lack a portion of the clones; in checked studies, under half of the deficit traces to unresolved V genes, and the cause of the others is not known. The sample contains about 210,000 clones, roughly 84% of them found a single time. 3% to 3.5% of the sample goes to the ten largest clones. The source material was PBMCs or T cells enriched from blood (not recorded which). The receptors were gathered from a woman younger than 45 who had been exposed to COVID-19.

This chain uses TRBV19 with TRBJ2-6; weak D call: TRBD2 (6 bases). The CDR3 loop spans 16 amino acids. V lost 10 bases, J lost 3 bases, and 19 bases lay in between. Germline V lookup: CDR1 LNHDA, CDR2 SQIVND (reference sequence). CDR3 DNA sequence: TGTGCCACCACGGACGGACTAACTTATGGGGCCAACGTCCTGACTTTC. Its protein product is CATTDGLTYGANVLTF.

The gene calls are TRBV10-2 and TRBJ2-2; 14 bases are a match to TRBD2. The CDR3 is 16 amino acids. In germline, CDR1 is WSHSY, CDR2 SAAADI. The CDR3 DNA sequence: TGCGCGACCGGGACTAGCGGGGGTCCAAACACCGGGGAGCTGTTTTTT. This sequence encodes CATGTSGGPNTGELFF.

The V and J genes are TRBV2 and TRBJ1-4; 7 nucleotides align to TRBD1. The trim removed 6 bases at V and 5 bases at J, leaving 9 bases unmatched. The CDR3 contains 15 residues. Germline assignment: CDR1 SNHLY and CDR2 FYNNEI. The CDR3 DNA sequence: TGTGCCAGCAGAAAAGTCGGGACAGAGAATGAAAAACTGTTTTTT. Protein sequence: CASRKVGTENEKLFF.

The chain has TRBV6-2 or TRBV6-3 and TRBJ1-6, with D uncertain. With 3 bases removed from V and 14 bases from J, the gap between germline ends came to 14 bases. This CDR3 has 13 amino acids. The germline V gene has CDR1 MNHEY and CDR2 SVGEGT. The CDR3 DNA reads as TGTGCCAGCAGTTATCCCGACTCATCAACCCTCCACTTT. Translation: CASSYPDSSTLHF.

V usage is TRBV27 and J usage is TRBJ1-5; tentatively, D is TRBD1 (5 bases). Per the germline V gene, CDR1 is MNHEY and CDR2 is SMNVEV (reference sequence). V dropped 8 bases and J dropped 5 bases, with 10 bases sitting between them. This CDR3 has 12 amino acids. In DNA form, the CDR3 reads TGTGCCAGCGCGCGGGGGGATCAGCCCCAGCATTTT. It is translated as CASARGDQPQHF.

The chain joins TRBV7-9 to TRBJ1-6; a weak D match, TRBD1 (6 bases). Germline values: CDR1 SEHNR, CDR2 FQNEAQ (reference sequence). This CDR3 is built from 14 residues. V lost 5 bases and J 4 bases, leaving 9 bases between the germline ends. The CDR3 region is CASSGQTYNSPLHF. CDR3 nucleotide sequence: TGTGCCAGCAGCGGACAGACATATAATTCACCCCTCCACTTT.

The chain recombines TRBV11-3 with TRBJ2-7; 9 bases are a match to TRBD1. The J segment lost 6 bases and the V segment lost 5 bases, leaving 8 bases of the junction unmatched. CDR1 and CDR2 (germline): SGHNT, YENEEA. This CDR3 contains 14 residues. The CDR3 nucleotides read TGTGCCAGCAGCCTCCGACAGGGGGATAGCGAGCAGTACTTC. Translation: CASSLRQGDSEQYF.

The V gene is TRBV9, the J gene TRBJ1-3, with D uncertain. The V and J ends lost 4 bases and 0 bases respectively, with 14 bases between them. The CDR3 is 16 amino acids. CDR1 and CDR2 (germline): SGDLS, YYNGEE. CDR3 residues: CASSTGYSPSGNTIYF. The CDR3 DNA sequence: TGTGCCAGCAGCACCGGCTACAGTCCCTCTGGAAACACCATATATTTT.

The rearrangement joins TRBV27 to TRBJ2-7, with D perhaps matching TRBD2 (5 bases). Trimming took off 2 bases at V and 3 bases at J, with 14 bases between the two ends. The germline gives CDR1 MNHEY, CDR2 SMNVEV (reference sequence). The CDR3 consists of 15 residues. The CDR3 loop is CASSLAGPILYEQYF. The CDR3 DNA reads TGTGCCAGCAGTTTAGCGGGCCCTATACTCTACGAGCAGTACTTC.

The CDR3 DNA reads TGCGCCAGCAGCCAATCCCACAGGGAGGGGACTGAAGCTTTCTTT. It encodes CASSQSHREGTEAFF. The chain couples TRBV4-3 to TRBJ1-1; D possibly corresponds to TRBD1 (6 bases). CDR3 length equals 15 residues. V lost 2 bases, J lost 5 bases, and 15 bases lay in between. In germline, CDR1 is LGHNA, CDR2 YSLEER.

The rearrangement uses TRBV7-2 and TRBJ2-2, with 7 bases that match TRBD2. Trimming at V came to 2 bases and at J to 7 bases, leaving 7 bases not matched to a gene. Germline CDR1 SGHTA, CDR2 FQGNSA. This CDR3 has 15 residues. The CDR3: CASSLLGLADGELFF. The CDR3 nucleotides read TGTGCCAGCAGCTTACTGGGGCTAGCGGACGGGGAGCTGTTTTTT. The entire variable domain, with the rest obtained from reference TRBV7-2 and TRBJ2-2, is as follows: GAGVSQSPSNKVTEKGKDVELRCDPISGHTALYWYRQSLGQGLEFLIYFQGNSAPDKSGLPSDRFSAERTGGSVSTLTIQRTQQEDSAVYLCASSLLGLADGELFFGEGSRLTVL.

The CDR3 coding sequence is TGTGCCAGCAGTTTTGCCCAACAGGGGACAGAGACCCAGTACTTC. It specifies CASSFAQQGTETQYF. The chain links TRBV27 to TRBJ2-5, with 7 bases aligning to TRBD1. There are 15 residues in the CDR3. V shed 3 bases, J shed 4 bases, and the junction held 8 bases outside the gene matches. The germline CDR1 and CDR2 sequences are MNHEY and SMNVEV (reference sequence).

The rearrangement joins TRBV6-5 to TRBJ1-4; 7 bases map to TRBD1. V trimming: 2 bases; J trimming: 7 bases; junction bases outside the gene matches: 4. The CDR3 spans 14 residues. CDR1 is MNHEY and CDR2 is SVGAGI in the germline V gene. Written as DNA, the CDR3 is TGTGCCAGCAGTTACCGACAGGGACCTGAAAAACTGTTTTTT. Its translation: CASSYRQGPEKLFF.

The rearrangement uses TRBV19 and TRBJ1-2; 7 bases are a match to TRBD1. The length of the CDR3 is 14 residues. Per germline, CDR1 LNHDA and CDR2 SQIVND (reference sequence). V was pared by 8 bases and J by 4 bases, with 10 bases of the junction left unmatched. The CDR3 sequence is CASLSSGTVYGYTF. In DNA form, the CDR3 reads TGTGCCAGTCTCTCCTCCGGGACAGTCTATGGCTACACCTTC.

The rearrangement joins TRBV2 to TRBJ1-5; no reliable D call. The CDR3 spans 13 residues. V was pared by 1 base and J by 9 bases, with 10 bases between. In germline, CDR1 is SNHLY, CDR2 FYNNEI. CDR3 DNA: TGTGCCAGCAGTGAAGACCCTTGGGCGCCCCAGCATTTT. This gives the protein CASSEDPWAPQHF.

The rearrangement uses TRBV25-1 and TRBJ2-5; 7 bases are shared with TRBD2. The germline V gene encodes CDR1 MGHDK and CDR2 SYGVNS. The CDR3 length is 14 residues. V shed 2 bases and J 5 bases; nucleotides not matched to a gene: 5. This CDR3 reads CASSEGGGWETQYF. The CDR3 coding sequence is TGTGCCAGCAGTGAAGGGGGGGGTTGGGAGACCCAGTACTTC.

The chain is built from TRBV28 and TRBJ1-4; D ambiguous. The CDR3 covers 15 residues. With 3 bases removed from V and 6 bases from J, the gap between germline ends came to 14 bases. CDR1 and CDR2 from the germline V gene are MDHEN and SYDVKM. The CDR3 protein is CASSFIQVGDEKLFF. The CDR3 DNA reads as TGTGCCAGCAGTTTTATCCAGGTCGGGGATGAAAAACTGTTTTTT.

The chain has TRBV7-2 and TRBJ2-5; 9 nucleotides line up with TRBD2. The CDR3 is 14 amino acids. J gave up 5 bases and V 3 bases, and 4 bases lay outside the gene matches. CDR1 and CDR2 (germline): SGHTA, FQGNSA. Here the CDR3 DNA reads TGTGCCAGCAGCTTGGGCGGGGGGGCGGAGACCCAGTACTTC. Translation: CASSLGGGAETQYF.

The V gene is TRBV2, the J gene TRBJ1-5; 8 bases agree with TRBD1. This CDR3 has 15 residues. Germline-derived CDR1 and CDR2 are SNHLY and FYNNEI. With 4 bases clipped from V and 7 bases from J, the junction kept 9 bases outside the gene matches. CDR3 coding DNA: TGTGCCAGCAGTGGGACAGGGAGAATTGGACAGCCCCAGCATTTT. The encoded protein is CASSGTGRIGQPQHF. Full variable domain (remainder filled in from reference TRBV2 and TRBJ1-5): EPEVTQTPSHQVTQMGQEVILRCVPISNHLYFYWYRQILGQKVEFLVSFYNNEISEKSEIFDDQFSVERPDGSNFTLKIRSTKLEDSAMYFCASSGTGRIGQPQHFGDGTRLSIL.

The chain employs TRBV13 and TRBJ1-5; D is possibly TRBD1 (5 bases). This CDR3 contains 15 residues. Germline loops: CDR1 PRHDT, CDR2 FYEKMQ (reference sequence). V was cut by 5 bases and J by 7 bases, with 18 bases left in between. Here the CDR3 reads CASSTAQGMPQPQHF. CDR3 bases: TGTGCCAGCAGCACAGCCCAGGGAATGCCCCAGCCCCAGCATTTT.

The V and J genes are TRBV2 and TRBJ1-6; D is ambiguous. The germline V gene encodes CDR1 SNHLY and CDR2 FYNNEI. The CDR3 is 15 residues long. Trimming took off 5 bases at V and 7 bases at J, with 15 bases between the two ends. The CDR3, as DNA: TGTGCCAGCAGTTTGGACTCCCTTGGGAATTCACCCCTCCACTTT. Encoded protein: CASSLDSLGNSPLHF.

The V gene is TRBV4-1, the J gene TRBJ1-1; D is possibly TRBD1 (5 bases). The CDR3 has 15 amino acids. Per the germline V gene, CDR1 is MGHRA and CDR2 is YSYEKL. The V and J ends lost 4 bases and 9 bases respectively, with 21 bases between them. The CDR3 DNA reads TGCGCCAGCAGCCCTAGAGGGGAGGCCCTACCTCAAGCTTTCTTT. Its protein product is CASSPRGEALPQAFF.

This chain links TRBV2 with TRBJ1-1, with 8 bases aligning to TRBD1. This CDR3 has 16 residues. The germline gives CDR1 SNHLY, CDR2 FYNNEI. The V and J ends lost 8 bases and 2 bases, in that order; junction bases with no gene match: 13. CDR3 protein: CASAHFRDRINTEAFF. The CDR3 DNA reads as TGTGCCAGCGCTCACTTCCGGGACAGGATTAACACTGAAGCTTTCTTT.

This chain joins TRBV5-1 and TRBJ2-7; 12 nucleotides match TRBD2. The CDR3 has 17 residues. CDR1 SGHRS and CDR2 YFSETQ come from the germline V gene. After removal of 2 bases from V and 7 bases from J, the junction contained 13 bases not matched to a gene. CDR3 coding DNA: TGCGCCAGCAGCTTTGGAGACATGACTAGCGGGGGCCCGGAGCAGTACTTC. It yields the protein CASSFGDMTSGGPEQYF.

This clone was counted ten times or more. The V call is TRBV18, the J call TRBJ1-3; 8 bases align to TRBD1. The CDR3 covers 16 residues. Germline-derived CDR1 and CDR2 are KGHSH and LQKENI. Trimming cost V 4 bases and J 3 bases; bases outside gene matches: 8. The CDR3 spells CASSLDQGASGNTIYF. The CDR3 bases are TGTGCCAGCTCACTTGATCAGGGGGCGAGTGGAAACACCATATATTTT.

V gene TRBV7-9 combines with J gene TRBJ2-5, with TRBD2 matching over 10 bases. This CDR3 region has 14 residues. Germline V lookup: CDR1 SEHNR, CDR2 FQNEAQ (reference sequence). The V and J ends lost 6 bases and 2 bases, in that order; junction bases with no gene match: 3. The CDR3 reads CASSLTSGQETQYF. DNA for the CDR3: TGTGCCAGCAGTTTGACTAGCGGGCAAGAGACCCAGTACTTC.

V gene TRBV13 combines with J gene TRBJ1-6; 7 nucleotides agree with TRBD1. CDR1 PRHDT and CDR2 FYEKMQ come from the germline V gene (reference sequence). V shed 5 bases, J shed 7 bases, and the junction held 23 bases outside the gene matches. The CDR3 is 20 amino acids. The CDR3 reads CASSRGKGQRTESVNSPLHF. The CDR3 DNA reads as TGTGCCAGCAGCCGAGGTAAGGGACAGAGGACTGAATCGGTAAATTCACCCCTCCACTTT.

V usage is TRBV2 and J usage is TRBJ1-4, with 8 bases matching TRBD1. V was clipped by 7 bases and J by 7 bases; unmatched bases: 5. CDR1 is SNHLY, CDR2 FYNNEI, per germline. The CDR3 covers 13 residues. The CDR3 reads CASKDRDREKLFF. DNA of the CDR3: TGTGCCAGCAAGGACAGGGATCGTGAAAAACTGTTTTTT.

The chain combines TRBV29-1 with TRBJ1-5; 7 positions match TRBD1. The CDR3 sequence is 14 residues long. Per germline, CDR1 SQVTM and CDR2 ANQGSEA. J was trimmed by 2 bases and V by 6 bases; bases with no gene match: 7. For the CDR3, the DNA is TGCAGCGTCCAACAGGGGTATGGCAATCAGCCCCAGCATTTT. It translates to CSVQQGYGNQPQHF. Full variable domain (outside the CDR3, taken from reference TRBV29-1 and TRBJ1-5): SAVISQKPSRDICQRGTSLTIQCQVDSQVTMMFWYRQQPGQSLTLIATANQGSEATYESGFVIDKFPISRPNLTFSTLTVSNMSPEDSSIYLCSVQQGYGNQPQHFGDGTRLSIL.

This sequence joins TRBV5-1 and TRBJ2-2, with 8 bases lining up with TRBD1. CDR1 and CDR2 (germline): SGHRS, YFSETQ. The junction had 4 bases not matched to a gene; V was cut back by 5 bases and J by 4 bases. The CDR3 covers 14 residues. As DNA, the CDR3 is TGCGCCAGCAGACGTGACAGGGGCACCGGGGAGCTGTTTTTT. Amino acids: CASRRDRGTGELFF. The whole variable domain, remainder taken from reference TRBV5-1 and TRBJ2-2, is KAGVTQTPRYLIKTRGQQVTLSCSPISGHRSVSWYQQTPGQGLQFLFEYFSETQRNKGNFPGRFSGRQFSNSRSEMNVSTLELGDSALYLCASRRDRGTGELFFGEGSRLTVL.